This T cell receptor beta chain originates from a study of cytomegalovirus exposure and HLA in healthy donors. The PCR used 60 Vbeta and 13 Jbeta primers. TCRdb's table, derived via immunoSEQ multiplex PCR, lists solely in-frame clones and lacks some. The table includes some 170,000 clones, roughly a tenth detected once. Germline assignment: CDR1 SGHRS and CDR2 YFSETQ. V dropped 7 bases and J dropped 1; count of bases not matched to a gene: 3. CDR3 length equals 14 residues. Healthy bone marrow donors supplied every sample. This clone was seen more than once but under ten times. Source material: PBMCs. The sequence was collected from a woman aged 30 to 39 in good health and CMV-seropositive. The chain has TRBV5-1 and TRBJ2-2, with TRBD2 matching over 8 bases. The CDR3 spells CASLAGLNTGELFF. CDR3 coding DNA: TGCGCCAGCTTAGCGGGACTGAACACCGGGGAGCTGTTTTTT.